These 29 T cell receptor beta chains came from one sample sequenced in a study of blood T cell repertoires in COVID-19. Method: immunoSEQ multiplex PCR; TCRdb's copy keeps in-frame clones and lacks some. The sample contains over 120,000 clones, approximately 88% of which appear only once. Sequenced sample: peripheral blood. The receptors derive from a woman aged 45-65 years with acute or convalescent COVID-19.

V is TRBV30 and J is TRBJ2-1, with TRBD2 matching 15 bases. The CDR3 extends over 17 amino acids. CDR1 is GTSNPN, CDR2 SVGIG, per germline (reference sequence). With 7 bases clipped from V and 5 bases from J, the junction kept 12 bases outside the gene matches. CDR3 sequence reads: CAFSGGLAGGRDNEQFF. CDR3 nucleotide sequence: TGTGCCTTCTCGGGAGGACTAGCGGGGGGGCGCGACAATGAGCAGTTCTTC.

The genes are TRBV11-3 and TRBJ2-7; 9 bases match TRBD1. In germline, CDR1 is SGHNT, CDR2 YENEEA. This CDR3 is 16 amino acids long. V lost 0 bases and J lost 3; bases outside the gene matches: 6. This chain's CDR3 is CASSLDSGQGIYEQYF. The CDR3 DNA is TGTGCCAGCAGCTTAGATAGCGGACAGGGGATCTACGAGCAGTACTTC.

The rearrangement links TRBV28 to TRBJ1-6, with D possibly matching TRBD1 (5 bases). Germline lookup yields CDR1 MDHEN and CDR2 SYDVKM. This CDR3 comprises 16 residues. Trimming stripped 8 bases from V and 5 bases from J, with 19 bases between. The CDR3 DNA follows: TGTGCCAGCCGCGTTCCAGGTTGGGGGGATAATTCACCCCTCCACTTT. Amino acid sequence: CASRVPGWGDNSPLHF.

The chain combines TRBV20-1 with TRBJ1-4; D remains ambiguous. The CDR3 extends over 11 amino acids. Per germline, CDR1 DFQATT and CDR2 SNEGSKA (reference sequence). With 7 bases removed from V and 5 bases from J, the gap between germline ends came to 8 bases. The chain's CDR3 is CSGGLNEKLFF. The CDR3 DNA reads TGCAGTGGAGGGCTGAATGAAAAACTGTTTTTT.

This rearrangement joins TRBV11-2 to TRBJ2-3, with D perhaps matching TRBD2 (5 bases). Trimming cost V 3 bases and J 6 bases, with 7 bases left between them. The CDR3 loop spans 12 amino acids. CDR1 is SGHAT, CDR2 FQNNGV, per germline. CDR3 sequence (DNA): TGTGCCAGCAGCTTCGGGGTGGATACGCAGTATTTT. The encoded protein is CASSFGVDTQYF. Filled out from reference TRBV11-2 and TRBJ2-3, the complete variable domain reads EAGVAQSPRYKIIEKRQSVAFWCNPISGHATLYWYQQILGQGPKLLIQFQNNGVVDDSQLPKDRFSAERLKGVDSTLKIQPAKLEDSAVYLCASSFGVDTQYFGPGTRLTVL.

V is TRBV9 and J is TRBJ2-7, with a possible D match to TRBD2 (6 bases). CDR1 and CDR2 (germline): SGDLS, YYNGEE. The CDR3 consists of 15 residues. The V end was cut by 2 bases, the J end by 5 bases, with 17 bases between. The CDR3 DNA reads TGTGCCAGCAGCGTGCTGGGGGGTCGGTCTGACGAGCAGTACTTC. Translating it yields CASSVLGGRSDEQYF.

This clone was observed a handful of times. V is TRBV12-3 or TRBV12-4 and J is TRBJ2-7, with TRBD1 as a possible D gene (5 bases). The ends were cut back, 10 bases at V and 6 bases at J, with 19 bases in the middle. The CDR3 is made up of 13 amino acids. The CDR3 DNA reads TGTGCCACCAAGGACATTCTTAGTCGCGAGCAGTACTTC. Its translation is CATKDILSREQYF.

This chain joins TRBV5-1 and TRBJ2-3; 8 bases align to TRBD1. The ends lost 2 bases at V and 5 bases at J; junction bases unmatched: 4. Germline CDR1 SGHRS, CDR2 YFSETQ. CDR3 length: 14 residues. The CDR3 spells CASSLQGVEDTQYF. The DNA of the CDR3 is TGCGCCAGCAGCTTACAGGGGGTAGAAGATACGCAGTATTTT.

CDR3 DNA sequence: TGTGCCAGCCAAGGGGGAGGGGAGACCCAGTACTTC. This encodes CASQGGGETQYF. This chain connects TRBV6-5 to TRBJ2-5, with D maybe TRBD2 (7 bases). Germline V gives CDR1 MNHEY, CDR2 SVGAGI. Trimming stripped 8 bases from V and 5 bases from J, with 12 bases between. CDR3 length: 12 residues.

V and J are TRBV19 and TRBJ1-5; 11 bases are a match to TRBD1. Germline CDR1 and CDR2: LNHDA and SQIVND (reference sequence). CDR3 length equals 16 residues. The junction had 15 bases not matched to a gene; V was cut back by 10 bases and J by 7 bases. The CDR3 DNA reads TGTGCCACGACTACTGCCGGGACAGGGGGATTCCAGCCCCAGCATTTT. Translating gives CATTTAGTGGFQPQHF.

A single count supports this clone. The rearrangement links TRBV11-2 to TRBJ1-5; no firm D call. V was clipped by 0 bases and J by 11 bases, with 8 bases between them. CDR1 and CDR2 (germline): SGHAT, FQNNGV. This CDR3 is built from 12 residues. CDR3 in amino acids: CASSLDQNTQHF. For the CDR3, the DNA is TGTGCCAGCAGCTTAGACCAGAACACCCAGCATTTT. Supplemented by reference TRBV11-2 and TRBJ1-5, the full variable domain reads EAGVAQSPRYKIIEKRQSVAFWCNPISGHATLYWYQQILGQGPKLLIQFQNNGVVDDSQLPKDRFSAERLKGVDSTLKIQPAKLEDSAVYLCASSLDQNTQHFGDGTRLSIL.

The gene calls are TRBV11-2 and TRBJ2-1; D uncertain. This CDR3 comprises 14 residues. Germline values: CDR1 SGHAT, CDR2 FQNNGV. V shed 2 bases and J shed 4 bases, with 9 bases lying between them. In nucleotides, the CDR3 is TGTGCCAGCAGCTTAAGCTCCGGGTACAATGAGCAGTTCTTC. This translates into CASSLSSGYNEQFF.

V and J are TRBV3-1 (or the pseudogene TRBV3-2) and TRBJ2-3; 10 nucleotides align to TRBD2. This CDR3 contains 14 residues. The germline V gene has CDR1 LGHDT and CDR2 YNNKEL (reference sequence). J lost 5 bases, V lost 4 bases, and 3 bases had no gene match. This CDR3 reads CASSPRLAGDTQYF. The DNA of the CDR3 is TGTGCCAGCAGCCCTAGACTAGCGGGAGATACGCAGTATTTT.

The chain is built from TRBV3-1 (or the pseudogene TRBV3-2) and TRBJ2-5; 9 bases are a match to TRBD2. The CDR3 consists of 17 residues. Germline CDR1 and CDR2: LGHDT and YNNKEL (reference sequence). The V and J ends lost 0 bases and 4 bases, in that order; junction bases with no gene match: 9. This chain's CDR3 is CASSQEAELAGRETQYF. Here the CDR3 DNA reads TGTGCCAGCAGCCAAGAAGCGGAGCTAGCGGGACGAGAGACCCAGTACTTC.

Comment on this clone: At one boundary the junction diverges from the germline segment, which might be a read error. As DNA, the CDR3 is TGTGCTAGCAGTCCTAGCGGGGGGGAGGCAGATACGCAGTATTTT. The encoded protein is CASSPSGGEADTQYF. V is TRBV7-7 and J is TRBJ2-3, with 12 bases lining up with TRBD2. This CDR3 region has 15 residues. Germline values: CDR1 SSHAT, CDR2 FNYEAQ (reference sequence).

The chain links TRBV2 to TRBJ2-1; 10 bases fit TRBD1. The length of the CDR3 is 15 residues. CDR1 SNHLY and CDR2 FYNNEI come from the germline V gene. The junction had 9 bases not matched to a gene; V was cut back by 6 bases and J by 7 bases. The CDR3 is CASSYGQGVGNEQFF. CDR3 DNA sequence: TGTGCCAGCAGCTATGGACAGGGGGTTGGTAATGAGCAGTTCTTC.

This chain connects TRBV28 to TRBJ2-7, with D tentatively TRBD1 (6 bases). Germline loops: CDR1 MDHEN, CDR2 SYDVKM. The CDR3 runs to 12 residues. V was cut by 2 bases and J by 4 bases, with 6 bases left in between. The CDR3 loop is CASSLGTYEQYF. In DNA, the CDR3 is TGTGCCAGCAGTTTAGGGACATACGAGCAGTACTTC.

This clone was picked up a small number of times. This rearrangement joins TRBV5-1 to TRBJ1-5; D gene ambiguous. This CDR3 has 14 amino acids. The germline V and J ends were trimmed by 4 bases and 1 base, with 9 bases remaining between them. Looked up from germline, CDR1 is SGHRS and CDR2 is YFSETQ. The CDR3 DNA reads TGCGCCAGCAGCGAGGGTTCGAGCAATCAGCCCCAGCATTTT. Protein: CASSEGSSNQPQHF.

This clone was seen just once. The chain's CDR3 is CASNGPPTTF. For the CDR3, the DNA is TGTGCCAGCAATGGGCCACCAACCACCTTC. The V gene is TRBV25-1, the J gene TRBJ1-2; D is unclear. The CDR3 loop spans 10 amino acids. Germline lookup yields CDR1 MGHDK and CDR2 SYGVNS. The ends were cut back, 7 bases at V and 13 bases at J, with 13 bases in the middle.

V gene TRBV16 combines with J gene TRBJ1-2; no clear D. Trimming shortened V by 3 bases and J by 8 bases, and 13 bases separated the two germline ends. CDR3 size: 13 residues. Per germline, CDR1 KGHSY and CDR2 FQNENV. The CDR3 protein is CASSQETAGGYTF. The CDR3 DNA follows: TGTGCCAGCAGCCAGGAGACGGCGGGGGGCTACACCTTC.

This rearrangement joins TRBV19 to TRBJ1-3; D may be TRBD1 (6 bases). The CDR3 contains 17 residues. Germline V gene sequence: CDR1 LNHDA, CDR2 SQIVND (reference sequence). V was shortened by 7 bases and J by 0 bases, with 19 bases between the two germline ends. This CDR3 is CASTGEQGLSSGNTIYF. In DNA form, the CDR3 reads TGTGCCAGTACGGGCGAACAGGGCTTAAGCTCTGGAAACACCATATATTTT.

This clone appeared a single time. The chain links TRBV6-6 to TRBJ2-7; possible D gene TRBD1, 5 bases. This CDR3 region has 16 residues. Trimming pared 2 bases from V and 0 bases from J, leaving 14 bases between. Per the germline V gene, CDR1 is MNHNY and CDR2 is SVGAGI (reference sequence). CDR3 coding DNA: TGTGCCAGCAGTTACGCGGCCAGGGATAGCTCCTACGAGCAGTACTTC. This translates into CASSYAARDSSYEQYF.

The chain uses TRBV25-1 and TRBJ2-2, with D perhaps matching TRBD2 (6 bases). V shed 4 bases and J shed 2 bases, with 8 bases lying between them. CDR1 and CDR2 from the germline V gene are MGHDK and SYGVNS. CDR3 length equals 14 residues. CDR3 loop: CASSAGLNTGELFF. The CDR3 region has the DNA TGTGCCAGCAGTGCTGGACTAAACACCGGGGAGCTGTTTTTT.

The genes are TRBV10-3 and TRBJ1-2; a possible D gene is TRBD1 (5 bases). The length of the CDR3 is 17 residues. Germline V CDR1 and CDR2: ENHRY, SYGVKD. V gave up 0 bases and J gave up 6 bases, with 20 bases separating them. CDR3 DNA sequence: TGTGCCATCAGTGAGTCTTTGCGGACACCGCGGGGTGATGGCTACACCTTC. This encodes CAISESLRTPRGDGYTF.

The chain joins TRBV2 to TRBJ2-1, with TRBD1 identical over 8 bases. The V and J ends lost 3 bases and 8 bases, in that order; junction bases with no gene match: 9. In germline, CDR1 is SNHLY, CDR2 FYNNEI. There are 15 residues in the CDR3. The CDR3 reads CASSDRTGPGDEQFF. CDR3 in DNA: TGTGCCAGCAGTGATCGGACAGGGCCTGGGGATGAGCAGTTCTTC.

V gene TRBV5-4 combines with J gene TRBJ2-1; 8 bases agree with TRBD2. The CDR3 runs to 17 residues. CDR1 is SGHNT, CDR2 YYREEE, per germline (reference sequence). V shed 0 bases, J shed 5 bases, and the junction held 10 bases outside the gene matches. The CDR3 reads CASSLAGLAGYDNEQFF. Here the CDR3 DNA reads TGTGCCAGCAGCTTGGCTGGGCTAGCGGGTTATGACAATGAGCAGTTCTTC. Variable domain in full (rest from reference TRBV5-4 and TRBJ2-1): ETGVTQSPTHLIKTRGQQVTLRCSSQSGHNTVSWYQQALGQGPQFIFQYYREEENGRGNFPPRFSGLQFPNYSSELNVNALELDDSALYLCASSLAGLAGYDNEQFFGPGTRLTVL.

This clone was recorded only once. The rearrangement uses TRBV6-5 and TRBJ2-6; no clear D gene. V shed 6 bases and J shed 0 bases, with 9 bases lying between them. CDR1 MNHEY and CDR2 SVGAGI come from the germline V gene. This CDR3 has 15 residues. Here the CDR3 reads CASSFLSSGANVLTF. The CDR3 bases are TGTGCCAGCAGCTTTCTGAGCTCTGGGGCCAACGTCCTGACTTTC.

CDR3 amino acids: CASSPGNYGYTF. CDR3 coding DNA: TGTGCCAGCAGCCCAGGGAACTATGGCTACACCTTC. The chain links TRBV3-1 (or the pseudogene TRBV3-2) to TRBJ1-2; TRBD1 is a possible D gene (5 bases). Germline CDR1 and CDR2: LGHDT and YNNKEL (reference sequence). The length of the CDR3 is 12 residues. V was trimmed by 4 bases and J by 2 bases, leaving 5 bases between them.

This clone has only a few counts. The chain combines TRBV27 with TRBJ1-6; the D is unclear. V was clipped by 3 bases and J by 7 bases, with 10 bases between them. The CDR3 has 14 amino acids. Germline V gene lookup returns CDR1 MNHEY and CDR2 SMNVEV (reference sequence). The CDR3 DNA is TGTGCCAGCAGTTTGCAACAGAAAAATTCACCCCTCCACTTT. As protein: CASSLQQKNSPLHF.